A single sample gave rise to the 27 T cell receptor beta chains below, sequenced in a study of T cells in localized non-small cell lung cancer. Sequenced by immunoSEQ multiplex PCR; TCRdb stores in-frame clones only, minus some. The profile shows fewer than 8,500 clones, around 87% of them singletons. The sample was peripheral blood, taken before any cancer treatment. These receptors all come from a male donor at least 60 years old with stage III lung adenocarcinoma.

The chain is built from TRBV6-4 and TRBJ2-3, with D perhaps being TRBD1 or TRBD2 (5 bases each). The CDR3 is made up of 14 amino acids. Germline assignment: CDR1 MRHNA and CDR2 SNTAGT. Trimming took off 4 bases at V and 4 bases at J, with 12 bases between the two ends. The CDR3 DNA follows: TGTGCCAGCAGTGTGGGGGATTCTTCAGATACGCAGTATTTT. Its translation is CASSVGDSSDTQYF.

The gene calls are TRBV27 and TRBJ1-2; D may be TRBD1 (6 bases). With 8 bases removed from V and 4 bases from J, the gap between germline ends came to 17 bases. From germline, CDR1 is MNHEY and CDR2 SMNVEV (reference sequence). The CDR3 loop spans 14 amino acids. CDR3 nucleotide sequence: TGTGCCAGCGGCTATGGGGGGGCCGGCTATGGCTACACCTTC. Its translation: CASGYGGAGYGYTF.

This chain uses TRBV19 with TRBJ2-2; no firm D call. Trimming removed 6 bases at V and 6 bases at J, with 17 bases between. CDR1 LNHDA and CDR2 SQIVND come from the germline V gene (reference sequence). This CDR3 spans 15 amino acids. The DNA for the CDR3 is TGTGCCAGTAGCGCCCGGAGTCTCCGGTCCGGGGAGCTGTTTTTT. Its translation: CASSARSLRSGELFF.

V is TRBV11-3 and J is TRBJ2-1; unclear D gene. V dropped 2 bases and J dropped 7 bases, with 9 bases sitting between them. The CDR3 has 13 residues. Germline V gene data show CDR1 as SGHNT and CDR2 as YENEEA. The CDR3 sequence: CASSLSALNEQFF. CDR3 in DNA: TGTGCCAGCAGCTTATCGGCCCTGAATGAGCAGTTCTTC. Full variable domain (missing parts from reference TRBV11-3 and TRBJ2-1): EAGVVQSPRYKIIEKKQPVAFWCNPISGHNTLYWYLQNLGQGPELLIRYENEEAVDDSQLPKDRFSAERLKGVDSTLKIQPAELGDSAVYLCASSLSALNEQFFGPGTRLTVL.

The rearrangement links TRBV5-1 to TRBJ1-1; tentative D call: TRBD1 (5 bases). This CDR3 spans 16 amino acids. Germline CDR1 is SGHRS and CDR2 is YFSETQ. The V end was cut by 6 bases, the J end by 1 base, with 19 bases between. CDR3 DNA sequence: TGCGCCAGCAAGGGTGCGCCCGACAGAGCGAACACTGAAGCTTTCTTT. Translating gives CASKGAPDRANTEAFF.

This clone has a handful of counts. V and J are TRBV5-1 and TRBJ2-7, with 7 bases identical to TRBD1. With 2 bases clipped from V and 1 base from J, the junction kept 3 bases outside the gene matches. This CDR3 has 14 amino acids. CDR1 and CDR2 (germline): SGHRS, YFSETQ. In DNA, the CDR3 is TGCGCCAGCAGCTTTACAGGGGCGTCCTACGAGCAGTACTTC. Its protein product is CASSFTGASYEQYF.

The genes are TRBV28 and TRBJ1-5, with D uncertain. CDR3 length: 16 residues. The ends were cut back, 1 base at V and 7 bases at J, with 17 bases in the middle. Germline-derived CDR1 and CDR2 are MDHEN and SYDVKM. The DNA for the CDR3 is TGTGCCAGCAGTTTATTCATGGACGAAGGGAACCAGCCCCAGCATTTT. This codes for CASSLFMDEGNQPQHF.

This clone was observed a single time. In DNA, the CDR3 is TGTGCCAGCAGCCAAGATTACAGGGGGCTTATCGGGGAGCTGTTTTTT. It is translated as CASSQDYRGLIGELFF. The chain joins TRBV14 to TRBJ2-2; 9 nucleotides agree with TRBD1. CDR3 length equals 16 residues. From germline, CDR1 is SGHDN and CDR2 FVKESK. V lost 0 bases to trimming and J lost 7 bases; unmatched junction nucleotides: 6.

The chain couples TRBV11-2 to TRBJ2-7; D is uncertain. Germline V gives CDR1 SGHAT, CDR2 FQNNGV. This CDR3 spans 12 amino acids. Between the trimmed V and J ends, which lost 5 bases and 0 bases, there was a span of 5 bases. The CDR3 region has the DNA TGTGCCAGCAGCAATCGCTCCTACGAGCAGTACTTC. Protein sequence: CASSNRSYEQYF.

J is TRBJ2-6 and V is TRBV23-1; no clear D. TRBV23-1 is annotated as an ORF whose role is uncertain. The CDR3 runs to 17 residues. V lost 0 bases and J 8 bases, leaving 17 bases between the germline ends. The CDR3 spells CASSQSPGPFQTNVLTF. The DNA of the CDR3 is TGCGCCAGCAGTCAATCCCCAGGTCCCTTTCAGACCAACGTCCTGACTTTC.

This chain links TRBV7-8 with TRBJ2-5; D is possibly TRBD2 (6 bases). Trimming took 7 bases from V and 5 from J, leaving 17 bases between them. Germline loops: CDR1 SGHVS, CDR2 FQNEAQ. The CDR3 is made up of 14 amino acids. CDR3: CASTHTEGRETQYF. The CDR3 nucleotides are TGTGCCAGCACCCACACGGAGGGGCGGGAGACCCAGTACTTC.

The chain carries TRBV11-3 and TRBJ2-1; no firm D call. This CDR3 contains 15 residues. With 1 base removed from V and 3 bases from J, the gap between germline ends came to 10 bases. Germline CDR1 SGHNT, CDR2 YENEEA. CDR3 DNA sequence: TGTGCCAGCAGCTTAGTTCGGTCACTCTACAATGAGCAGTTCTTC. Translation gives CASSLVRSLYNEQFF.

This clone was observed once. The chain joins TRBV5-8 to TRBJ2-2; no definite D call. Germline lookup yields CDR1 SGHTS and CDR2 YDEGEE. This CDR3 is 14 amino acids long. The V end lost 4 bases, the J end lost 5 bases, and 12 bases lay between the germline ends. The DNA of the CDR3 is TGTGCCAGCAGCCCCCAGGCAGGAACCGGGGAGCTGTTTTTT. Translating it yields CASSPQAGTGELFF. The full variable domain, its missing parts supplied by reference TRBV5-8 and TRBJ2-2, is EAGVTQSPTHLIKTRGQQATLRCSPISGHTSVYWYQQALGLGLQFLLWYDEGEERNRGNFPPRFSGRQFPNYSSELNVNALELEDSALYLCASSPQAGTGELFFGEGSRLTVL.

The CDR3 DNA follows: TGTGCCAGCAGTTTAATGGGGGGGCGATTTTTTTTT. Residues: CASSLMGGRFFF. V is TRBV28 and J is TRBJ2-2, with a weak D call TRBD2 (7 bases). Trimming removed 2 bases at V and 17 bases at J, with 15 bases between. From germline, CDR1 is MDHEN and CDR2 SYDVKM. The CDR3 sequence is 12 residues long.

The chain uses TRBV7-3 and TRBJ2-1, with D unresolved. The V gene's germline CDR1 is SGHTA and CDR2 FQGTGA. Trimming left V 5 bases short and J 7 bases short, with 18 bases between. The CDR3 loop spans 15 amino acids. The CDR3 here is CASSPPAVSGNEQFF. The CDR3 DNA reads TGTGCCAGCAGCCCGCCGGCAGTGTCCGGGAATGAGCAGTTCTTC.

This chain links TRBV5-6 with TRBJ2-5; D is ambiguous. The V end lost 4 bases, the J end lost 3 bases, and 10 bases lay between the germline ends. Germline-derived CDR1 and CDR2 are SGHDT and YYEEEE. The CDR3 extends over 13 amino acids. The CDR3 DNA reads TGTGCCAGCAGCCCAATACTGGAAGAGACCCAGTACTTC. This gives the protein CASSPILEETQYF. The full variable domain, completed using reference TRBV5-6 and TRBJ2-5, is DAGVTQSPTHLIKTRGQQVTLRCSPKSGHDTVSWYQQALGQGPQFIFQYYEEEERQRGNFPDRFSGHQFPNYSSELNVNALLLGDSALYLCASSPILEETQYFGPGTRLLVL.

The V gene is TRBV5-6, the J gene TRBJ2-5; a possible D gene is TRBD2 (5 bases). Looked up from germline, CDR1 is SGHDT and CDR2 is YYEEEE. The germline V and J ends were trimmed by 4 bases and 10 bases, with 17 bases remaining between them. The CDR3 length is 13 residues. The CDR3 nucleotides read TGTGCCAGCAGCCTTCCGGGAATAGGTGACCAGTACTTC. Its translation: CASSLPGIGDQYF.

The chain joins TRBV7-8 to TRBJ2-7; weak D call: TRBD2 (6 bases). The CDR3 covers 14 residues. V was trimmed by 0 bases and J by 6 bases, leaving 12 bases between them. Germline V gives CDR1 SGHVS, CDR2 FQNEAQ. The CDR3 sequence is CASSLAGGRSEQYF. The DNA of the CDR3 is TGTGCCAGCAGCTTAGCGGGGGGTCGATCCGAGCAGTACTTC.

The rearrangement uses TRBV10-3 and TRBJ1-2, with 12 positions matching TRBD1. Per germline, CDR1 ENHRY and CDR2 SYGVKD. The CDR3 contains 14 residues. Trimming took 9 bases from V and 8 from J; bases not matched to a gene: 10. The CDR3 sequence: CAIGTGGLSRGYTF. CDR3 nucleotide sequence: TGTGCCATTGGGACAGGGGGCCTCTCAAGGGGCTACACCTTC.

The gene calls are TRBV28 and TRBJ2-7; no definite D call. The CDR3 length is 11 residues. V gave up 5 bases and J gave up 4 bases, with 6 bases separating them. CDR1 is MDHEN, CDR2 SYDVKM, per germline. This CDR3 is CASSLGYEQYF. The CDR3, as DNA: TGTGCCAGCAGTCTAGGGTACGAGCAGTACTTC.

This chain joins TRBV10-2 and TRBJ2-5, with unresolved D. The CDR3 is made up of 15 amino acids. CDR1 and CDR2 from the germline V gene are WSHSY and SAAADI. Between the trimmed V and J ends, which lost 3 bases and 1 base, there was a span of 12 bases. CDR3 amino acids: CASSENGPTQETQYF. CDR3 DNA sequence: TGCGCCAGCAGTGAAAACGGACCGACCCAAGAGACCCAGTACTTC.

This CDR3 is CASSEGGYNQPQHF. The CDR3 DNA reads as TGTGCCAGCAGTGAAGGAGGTTACAATCAGCCCCAGCATTTT. V gene TRBV6-1 combines with J gene TRBJ1-5; D remains ambiguous. V lost 1 base to trimming and J lost 3 bases, with 7 bases between them. Germline lookup yields CDR1 MNHNS and CDR2 SASEGT. The length of the CDR3 is 14 residues.

The V call is TRBV5-1, the J call TRBJ2-7; 8 nucleotides align to TRBD1. CDR1 and CDR2 from the germline V gene are SGHRS and YFSETQ. The junction had 7 bases not matched to a gene; V was cut back by 0 bases and J by 2 bases. The CDR3 is 16 amino acids. CDR3: CASSLAVRDRTYEQYF. CDR3 nucleotide sequence: TGCGCCAGCAGCTTGGCCGTTCGGGACAGGACCTACGAGCAGTACTTC.

The genes are TRBV10-1 and TRBJ2-3; D perhaps matches TRBD2 (6 bases). Per the germline V gene, CDR1 is WNHNN and CDR2 is SYGVQD (reference sequence). The CDR3 has 13 residues. The ends were cut back, 5 bases at V and 9 bases at J, with 15 bases in the middle. The CDR3 DNA sequence: TGCGCCAGCAGTACCGGGACTTCAGGCACGCAGTATTTT. It translates to CASSTGTSGTQYF.

The J gene is TRBJ1-2, the V gene TRBV5-1; D uncertain. CDR1 SGHRS and CDR2 YFSETQ come from the germline V gene. V lost 0 bases to trimming and J lost 4 bases, with 13 bases between them. The CDR3 runs to 15 residues. The CDR3 is CASSLVVGFGYGYTF. CDR3 DNA: TGCGCCAGCAGCTTGGTAGTGGGCTTTGGCTATGGCTACACCTTC.

The chain combines TRBV6-1 with TRBJ2-7; a possible D gene is TRBD2 (5 bases). Germline V gene data show CDR1 as MNHNS and CDR2 as SASEGT. The V and J ends lost 8 bases and 7 bases respectively, with 6 bases between them. This CDR3 has 9 amino acids. The DNA of the CDR3 is TGTGCCAGCGGGAGAGAGCAGTACTTC. Translating gives CASGREQYF.

V gene TRBV7-8 combines with J gene TRBJ1-2, with TRBD1 identical over 12 bases. V lost 3 bases to trimming and J lost 4 bases; unmatched junction nucleotides: 3. Germline-derived CDR1 and CDR2 are SGHVS and FQNEAQ. This CDR3 is 15 amino acids long. DNA for the CDR3: TGTGCCAGCAGCTTGGGGACAGGGGGCGGCTATGGCTACACCTTC. This translates into CASSLGTGGGYGYTF.